One and the same sample provided the 3 T cell receptor beta chains below, sequenced in a study of T cell responses to AZD1222 COVID-19 vaccine. Clones were read by immunoSEQ multiplex PCR, and TCRdb kept only the in-frame ones, dropping some. The table records about 120,000 clones, around nine tenths of them present only once. The sample consisted of peripheral blood, taken 28 days after the second AZD1222 dose. All receptors come from an adult who received the AZD1222 COVID-19 vaccine.

The chain employs TRBV5-4 and TRBJ2-3, with TRBD1 matching over 10 bases. There are 15 residues in the CDR3. V lost 5 bases and J lost 1; bases outside the gene matches: 4. Germline CDR1 and CDR2: SGHNT and YYREEE (reference sequence). The CDR3 DNA sequence: TGTGCCAGCAGGGGTGGGACAGGGGGCACAGATACGCAGTATTTT. Its protein product is CASRGGTGGTDTQYF.

The chain employs TRBV12-3 or TRBV12-4 and TRBJ1-5, with unresolved D. The CDR3 runs to 13 residues. V gave up 6 bases and J gave up 7 bases, with 13 bases separating them. The CDR3 protein is CASSPIHGQPQHF. Here the CDR3 DNA reads TGTGCCAGCAGCCCCATTCACGGCCAGCCCCAGCATTTT.

This chain connects TRBV6-5 to TRBJ1-2, with 9 bases aligning to TRBD1. V trimming: 7 bases; J trimming: 4 bases; junction bases outside the gene matches: 7. The germline gives CDR1 MNHEY, CDR2 SVGAGI. This CDR3 comprises 14 residues. The CDR3 protein is CASTRTGVRYGYTF. The DNA for the CDR3 is TGTGCCAGCACTCGGACAGGGGTTCGCTATGGCTACACCTTC.